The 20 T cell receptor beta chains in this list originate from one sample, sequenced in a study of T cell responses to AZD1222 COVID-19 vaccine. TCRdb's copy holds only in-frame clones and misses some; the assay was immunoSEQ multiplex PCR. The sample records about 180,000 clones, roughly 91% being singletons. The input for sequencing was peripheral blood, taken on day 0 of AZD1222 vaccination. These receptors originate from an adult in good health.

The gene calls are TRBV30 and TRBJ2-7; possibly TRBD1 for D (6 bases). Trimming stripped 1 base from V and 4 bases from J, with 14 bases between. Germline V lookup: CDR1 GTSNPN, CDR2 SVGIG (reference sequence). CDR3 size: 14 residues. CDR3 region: CAWSDTGLGYEQYF. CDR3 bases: TGTGCCTGGAGTGACACAGGGCTGGGTTACGAGCAGTACTTC.

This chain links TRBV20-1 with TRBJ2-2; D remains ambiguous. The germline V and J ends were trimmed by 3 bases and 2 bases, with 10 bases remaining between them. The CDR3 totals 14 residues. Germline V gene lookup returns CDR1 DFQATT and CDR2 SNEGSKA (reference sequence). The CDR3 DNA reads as TGCAGTGCTAGTAGGAGAAAAAACACCGGGGAGCTGTTTTTT. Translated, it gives CSASRRKNTGELFF.

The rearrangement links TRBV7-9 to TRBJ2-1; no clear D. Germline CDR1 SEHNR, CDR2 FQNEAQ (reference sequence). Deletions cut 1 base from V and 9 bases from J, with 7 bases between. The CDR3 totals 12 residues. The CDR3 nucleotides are TGTGCCAGCAGCTTAGAAAGATTTGAGCAGTTCTTC. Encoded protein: CASSLERFEQFF.

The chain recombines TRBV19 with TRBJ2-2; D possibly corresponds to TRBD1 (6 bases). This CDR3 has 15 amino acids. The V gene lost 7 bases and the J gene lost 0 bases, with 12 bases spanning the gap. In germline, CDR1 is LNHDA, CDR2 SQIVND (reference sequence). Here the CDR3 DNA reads TGTGCCAGTATATCAGGACAGACGAACACCGGGGAGCTGTTTTTT. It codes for CASISGQTNTGELFF.

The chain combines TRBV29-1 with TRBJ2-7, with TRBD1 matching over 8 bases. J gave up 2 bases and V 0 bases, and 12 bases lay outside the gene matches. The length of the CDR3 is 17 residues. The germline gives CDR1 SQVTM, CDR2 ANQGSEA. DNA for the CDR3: TGCAGCGTTGAAGATCTATCGAGTGGGACAGGTACCTACGAGCAGTACTTC. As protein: CSVEDLSSGTGTYEQYF.

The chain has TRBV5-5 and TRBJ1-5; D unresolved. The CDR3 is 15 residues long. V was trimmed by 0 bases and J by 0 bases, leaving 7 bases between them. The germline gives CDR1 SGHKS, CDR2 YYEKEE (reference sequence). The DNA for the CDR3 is TGTGCCAGCAGCTTGGCGACTTTTAGCAATCAGCCCCAGCATTTT. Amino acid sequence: CASSLATFSNQPQHF.

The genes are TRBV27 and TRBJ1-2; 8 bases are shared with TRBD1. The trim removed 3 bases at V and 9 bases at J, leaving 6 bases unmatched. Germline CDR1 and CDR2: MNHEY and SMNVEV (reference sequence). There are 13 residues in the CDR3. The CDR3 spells CASSLAGGESYTF. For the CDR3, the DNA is TGTGCCAGCAGTTTGGCAGGGGGCGAGAGCTACACCTTC.

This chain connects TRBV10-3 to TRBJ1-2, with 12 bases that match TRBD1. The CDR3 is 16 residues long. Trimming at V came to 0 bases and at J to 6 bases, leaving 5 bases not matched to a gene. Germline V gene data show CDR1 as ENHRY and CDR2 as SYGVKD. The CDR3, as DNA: TGTGCCATCAGTGAGTCGCCGGGACAGGGGGCTAATGGCTACACCTTC. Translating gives CAISESPGQGANGYTF.

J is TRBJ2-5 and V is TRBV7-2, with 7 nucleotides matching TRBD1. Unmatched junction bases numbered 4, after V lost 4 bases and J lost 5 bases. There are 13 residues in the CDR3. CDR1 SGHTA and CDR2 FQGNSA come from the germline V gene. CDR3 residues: CASSSTGSETQYF. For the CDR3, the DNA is TGTGCCAGCAGCTCGACAGGGTCCGAGACCCAGTACTTC.

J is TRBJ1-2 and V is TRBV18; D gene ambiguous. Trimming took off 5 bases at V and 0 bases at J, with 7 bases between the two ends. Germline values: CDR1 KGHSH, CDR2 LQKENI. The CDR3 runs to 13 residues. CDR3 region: CASSSLANYGYTF. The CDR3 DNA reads TGTGCCAGCTCATCCTTAGCTAACTATGGCTACACCTTC.

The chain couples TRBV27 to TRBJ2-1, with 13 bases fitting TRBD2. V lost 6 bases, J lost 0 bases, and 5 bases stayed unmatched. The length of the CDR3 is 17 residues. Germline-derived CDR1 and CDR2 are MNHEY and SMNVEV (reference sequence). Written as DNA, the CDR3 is TGTGCCAGCAGCGGACTAGCGGGGGTCAGCTCCTACAATGAGCAGTTCTTC. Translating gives CASSGLAGVSSYNEQFF.

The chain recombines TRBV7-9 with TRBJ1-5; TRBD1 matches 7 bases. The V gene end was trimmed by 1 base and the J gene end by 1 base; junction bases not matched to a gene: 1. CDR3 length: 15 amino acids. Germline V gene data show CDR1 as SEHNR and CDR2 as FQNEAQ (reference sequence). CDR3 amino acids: CASSLGGQSNQPQHF. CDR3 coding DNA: TGTGCCAGCAGCTTAGGGGGACAGAGCAATCAGCCCCAGCATTTT.

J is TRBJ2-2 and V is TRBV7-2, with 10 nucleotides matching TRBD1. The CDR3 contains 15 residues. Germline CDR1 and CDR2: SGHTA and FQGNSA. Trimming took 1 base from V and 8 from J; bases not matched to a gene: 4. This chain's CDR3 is CASSLVTGGLGELFF. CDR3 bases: TGTGCCAGCAGCTTAGTGACAGGGGGCTTGGGGGAGCTGTTTTTT.

CDR3: CASSTPQGSEAFF. The CDR3 DNA reads as TGTGCCAGTAGTACTCCACAGGGATCTGAAGCTTTCTTT. This rearrangement joins TRBV19 to TRBJ1-1; the D gene is possibly TRBD1 (6 bases). V was shortened by 4 bases and J by 6 bases, with 12 bases between the two germline ends. Germline V gives CDR1 LNHDA, CDR2 SQIVND (reference sequence). CDR3 length: 13 residues. Full variable domain (outside the CDR3, taken from reference TRBV19 and TRBJ1-1): DGGITQSPKYLFRKEGQNVTLSCEQNLNHDAMYWYRQDPGQGLRLIYYSQIVNDFQKGDIAEGYSVSREKKESFPLTVTSAQKNPTAFYLCASSTPQGSEAFFGQGTRLTVV.

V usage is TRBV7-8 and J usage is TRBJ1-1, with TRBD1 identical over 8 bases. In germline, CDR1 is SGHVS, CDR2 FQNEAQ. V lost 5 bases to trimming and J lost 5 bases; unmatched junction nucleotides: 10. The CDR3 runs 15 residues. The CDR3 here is CASSQRGTGGTEAFF. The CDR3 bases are TGTGCCAGCAGCCAACGGGGGACAGGCGGAACTGAAGCTTTCTTT.

CDR3 sequence: CASSSSGRQPPRNNEQFF. CDR3 nucleotide sequence: TGTGCCAGTAGTAGTAGCGGGAGGCAACCCCCCAGGAACAATGAGCAGTTCTTC. The genes are TRBV19 and TRBJ2-1; 10 bases are shared with TRBD2. The V segment lost 4 bases and the J segment 5 bases; nucleotides outside the gene matches: 14. Per the germline V gene, CDR1 is LNHDA and CDR2 is SQIVND (reference sequence). The CDR3 is 18 amino acids.

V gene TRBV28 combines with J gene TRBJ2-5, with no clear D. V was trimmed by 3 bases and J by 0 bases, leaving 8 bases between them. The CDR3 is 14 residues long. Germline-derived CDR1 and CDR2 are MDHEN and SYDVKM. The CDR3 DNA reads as TGTGCCAGCAGTTTTAGGCAACACCAAGAGACCCAGTACTTC. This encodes CASSFRQHQETQYF.

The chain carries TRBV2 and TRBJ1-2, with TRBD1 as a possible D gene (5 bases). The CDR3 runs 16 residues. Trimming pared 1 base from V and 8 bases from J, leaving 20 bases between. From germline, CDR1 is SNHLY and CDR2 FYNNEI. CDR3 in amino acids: CASSEVSAQQGGGYTF. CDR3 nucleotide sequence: TGTGCCAGCAGTGAAGTTTCCGCCCAGCAGGGCGGGGGCTACACCTTC.

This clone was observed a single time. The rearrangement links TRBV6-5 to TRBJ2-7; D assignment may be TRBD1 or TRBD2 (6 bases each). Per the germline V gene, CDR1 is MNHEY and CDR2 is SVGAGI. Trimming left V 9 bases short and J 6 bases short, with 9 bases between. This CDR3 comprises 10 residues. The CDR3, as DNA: TGTGCCAGTGGAGGGGGCGAGCAGTACTTC. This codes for CASGGGEQYF.

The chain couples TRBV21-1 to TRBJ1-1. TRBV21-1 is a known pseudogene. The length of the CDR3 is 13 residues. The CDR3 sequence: CASSKGGGKKAFF. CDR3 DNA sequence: TGTGCCAGCAGCAAAGGTGGGGGAAAGAAAGCTTTCTTT.